The 29 T cell receptor beta chains reported below all come from one sample, sequenced in a study of cytomegalovirus exposure and HLA in healthy donors. The PCR made use of 60 Vbeta and 13 Jbeta primers. Libraries were prepared by immunoSEQ multiplex PCR; TCRdb keeps only in-frame clonotypes and omits some of them. The data contain almost 200,000 clones, around 85% of them seen just once; the ten biggest clones take up less than 2.5%. The specimen sequenced was PBMCs. Every receptor here comes from a woman aged 45-59 years in good health and CMV-seronegative.

The gene calls are TRBV27 and TRBJ2-7, with 7 bases that match TRBD2. Germline V gene sequence: CDR1 MNHEY, CDR2 SMNVEV (reference sequence). J lost 5 bases, V lost 0 bases, and 1 base had no gene match. This CDR3 has 13 residues. The CDR3, as DNA: TGTGCCAGCAGTTTATCGGGGGGGGACGAGCAGTACTTC. Residues: CASSLSGGDEQYF.

The DNA of the CDR3 is TGTGCCAGCAGCCAATCCGGGACTAGCGGGAGGAAAAACATTCAGTACTTC. Translated, it gives CASSQSGTSGRKNIQYF. The chain couples TRBV4-2 to TRBJ2-4; 15 nucleotides line up with TRBD2. Trimming cost V 2 bases and J 4 bases; bases outside gene matches: 3. This CDR3 comprises 17 residues. CDR1 and CDR2 from the germline V gene are LGHNA and YNFKEQ.

V is TRBV5-6 and J is TRBJ2-3; possibly TRBD2 for D (6 bases). The CDR3 sequence is 14 residues long. Trimming removed 2 bases from V and 4 bases from J, with 11 bases in between. CDR1 and CDR2 (germline): SGHDT, YYEEEE. The CDR3 spells CASSFTGGADTQYF. In nucleotides, the CDR3 is TGTGCCAGCAGCTTCACGGGCGGGGCAGATACGCAGTATTTT.

This clone showed up just a few times. V usage is TRBV23-1 and J usage is TRBJ2-6; 11 positions agree with TRBD1. TRBV23-1 is an ORF, with its function uncertain. The CDR3 sequence is 15 residues long. J gave up 3 bases and V 6 bases, and 1 base lay outside the gene matches. CDR3 loop: CASRDRGLGANVLTF. CDR3 bases: TGCGCCAGCAGGGACAGGGGGCTTGGGGCCAACGTCCTGACTTTC.

The chain combines TRBV29-1 with TRBJ2-5; perhaps TRBD1 as D (5 bases). V was shortened by 5 bases and J by 4 bases, with 17 bases between the two germline ends. From germline, CDR1 is SQVTM and CDR2 ANQGSEA. CDR3 size: 14 residues. The CDR3 DNA is TGCAGCGTTAAGGACACCGGATTAACAGAGACCCAGTACTTC. It codes for CSVKDTGLTETQYF.

V and J are TRBV6-6 and TRBJ2-6; 8 bases map to TRBD2. This CDR3 is 15 amino acids long. In germline, CDR1 is MNHNY, CDR2 SVGAGI (reference sequence). The junction had 5 bases not matched to a gene; V was cut back by 6 bases and J by 4 bases. The CDR3 loop reads CASSRSGTGANVLTF. CDR3 coding DNA: TGTGCCAGCAGCCGTAGCGGGACGGGGGCCAACGTCCTGACTTTC.

There are a few counts of this clone. The chain is built from TRBV5-1 and TRBJ2-1, with a possible D match to TRBD1 (6 bases). The germline gives CDR1 SGHRS, CDR2 YFSETQ. V was cut by 0 bases and J by 7 bases, with 11 bases left in between. There are 14 residues in the CDR3. The CDR3 sequence: CASSLDLQGNEQFF. The CDR3 coding sequence is TGCGCCAGCAGCTTGGATTTACAGGGAAATGAGCAGTTCTTC.

The rearrangement links TRBV4-3 to TRBJ2-1; possibly TRBD2 for D (6 bases). Trimming left V 0 bases short and J 7 bases short, with 16 bases between. The V gene's germline CDR1 is LGHNA and CDR2 YSLEER. The CDR3 length is 16 residues. CDR3 protein: CASSQDIGGEPNEQFF. Here the CDR3 DNA reads TGCGCCAGCAGCCAAGATATTGGCGGGGAGCCAAATGAGCAGTTCTTC.

The chain is built from TRBV25-1 and TRBJ1-6; TRBD1 aligns across 9 bases. Germline assignment: CDR1 MGHDK and CDR2 SYGVNS. J was trimmed by 8 bases and V by 2 bases; bases with no gene match: 7. The CDR3 runs 16 residues. The CDR3 bases are TGTGCCAGCAGTGAAGATCCCACAGGGGGCGATTCACCCCTCCACTTT. Its translation: CASSEDPTGGDSPLHF.

The chain is built from TRBV19 and TRBJ2-1, with D unresolved. The CDR3 runs to 14 residues. Germline-derived CDR1 and CDR2 are LNHDA and SQIVND (reference sequence). Trimming stripped 3 bases from V and 1 base from J, with 7 bases between. The CDR3 coding sequence is TGTGCCAGTAGTATGACTCGATCCTACAATGAGCAGTTCTTC. Protein sequence: CASSMTRSYNEQFF.

This chain links TRBV5-1 with TRBJ2-5, with TRBD2 identical over 7 bases. In germline, CDR1 is SGHRS, CDR2 YFSETQ. This CDR3 has 14 residues. V dropped 7 bases and J dropped 1; count of bases not matched to a gene: 7. CDR3 in amino acids: CASGGTGGQETQYF. The CDR3 nucleotides are TGCGCCAGCGGGGGGACGGGAGGCCAAGAGACCCAGTACTTC.

This chain uses TRBV27 with TRBJ2-3; no clear D. This CDR3 region has 12 residues. The V gene's germline CDR1 is MNHEY and CDR2 SMNVEV (reference sequence). Between the trimmed V and J ends, which lost 6 bases and 7 bases, there was a span of 11 bases. The chain's CDR3 is CASSRGVHTQYF. Here the CDR3 DNA reads TGTGCCAGCAGCCGCGGAGTGCATACGCAGTATTTT.

Regarding this clone: Mismatch with germline at one junction end may stem from a read error. The V call is TRBV27, the J call TRBJ1-1; 8 positions agree with TRBD1. The CDR3 is 15 amino acids. Germline CDR1 and CDR2: MNHEY and SMNVEV (reference sequence). The CDR3 reads CATSSLGTGNTEAFF. The DNA of the CDR3 is TGTGCCACCAGTTCTCTAGGGACAGGGAACACTGAAGCTTTCTTT.

This chain links TRBV7-2 with TRBJ1-2, with TRBD1 as a possible D gene (5 bases). CDR1 and CDR2 (germline): SGHTA, FQGNSA. Trimming took off 5 bases at V and 4 bases at J, with 17 bases between the two ends. The CDR3 is made up of 15 amino acids. DNA for the CDR3: TGTGCCAGCAGCCTCACAGGATTCGACAGCTATGGCTACACCTTC. This translates into CASSLTGFDSYGYTF.

The chain carries TRBV6-5 and TRBJ2-1; 10 nucleotides line up with TRBD2. V lost 5 bases and J lost 2; bases outside the gene matches: 3. The CDR3 contains 15 residues. In germline, CDR1 is MNHEY, CDR2 SVGAGI. CDR3 sequence reads: CASSPLAGPYNEQFF. In nucleotides, the CDR3 is TGTGCCAGCAGTCCACTAGCGGGGCCCTACAATGAGCAGTTCTTC.

The chain uses TRBV30 and TRBJ2-1; 8 bases match TRBD2. The ends lost 2 bases at V and 7 bases at J; junction bases unmatched: 7. Germline-derived CDR1 and CDR2 are GTSNPN and SVGIG (reference sequence). The CDR3 covers 14 residues. CDR3 sequence (DNA): TGTGCCTGGAGTATAAGCGGGAGTCGGAATGAGCAGTTCTTC. Protein: CAWSISGSRNEQFF.

This clone occurred a few times. The chain has TRBV6-6 and TRBJ2-3; a weak D match, TRBD2 (5 bases). Germline V gives CDR1 MNHNY, CDR2 SVGAGI (reference sequence). This CDR3 region has 14 residues. The CDR3 coding sequence is TGTGCTACCCAAACCGGAGGCGACACAGATACGCAGTATTTT. Protein sequence: CATQTGGDTDTQYF.

The chain has TRBV19 and TRBJ2-1; 13 positions match TRBD2. This CDR3 is 17 amino acids long. The germline V gene has CDR1 LNHDA and CDR2 SQIVND (reference sequence). Trimming cost V 3 bases and J 7 bases; bases outside gene matches: 9. The CDR3 sequence is CASSIALGLAGANEQFF. The DNA for the CDR3 is TGTGCCAGTAGTATTGCCCTAGGACTAGCGGGAGCAAATGAGCAGTTCTTC. Full variable domain (remainder filled in from reference TRBV19 and TRBJ2-1): DGGITQSPKYLFRKEGQNVTLSCEQNLNHDAMYWYRQDPGQGLRLIYYSQIVNDFQKGDIAEGYSVSREKKESFPLTVTSAQKNPTAFYLCASSIALGLAGANEQFFGPGTRLTVL.

The chain has TRBV28 and TRBJ1-5; D remains ambiguous. V shed 5 bases and J shed 2 bases, with 10 bases lying between them. This CDR3 region has 14 residues. Germline-derived CDR1 and CDR2 are MDHEN and SYDVKM. The CDR3 sequence: CASSLLSGNQPQHF. The CDR3 DNA reads TGTGCCAGCAGTCTCCTCTCTGGCAATCAGCCCCAGCATTTT.

The gene calls are TRBV9 and TRBJ2-5; TRBD2 matches 8 bases. The end of the DNA aligns better with TRBJ2-7, so the J call may be wrong. Germline lookup yields CDR1 SGDLS and CDR2 YYNGEE. The CDR3 runs to 14 residues. The CDR3 DNA follows: TGTGCCAGCAGCGTAGCAGCGGGAGTCTACGAGCAGTACTTC. Amino acid sequence: CASSVAAGVYEQYF.

This chain connects TRBV7-8 to TRBJ2-3, with 7 bases identical to TRBD2. This CDR3 spans 17 amino acids. Germline CDR1 SGHVS, CDR2 FQNEAQ. Unmatched junction bases numbered 14, after V lost 3 bases and J lost 5 bases. For the CDR3, the DNA is TGTGCCAGCAGCTTGGTCTTAAGGGGAGGGCCAGAAGATACGCAGTATTTT. This encodes CASSLVLRGGPEDTQYF.

CDR3 DNA: TGTGCCAGCAGCTTTACCGGGGATGGCAGCAATCAGCCCCAGCATTTT. It specifies CASSFTGDGSNQPQHF. The chain combines TRBV7-9 with TRBJ1-5; D is unclear. Trimming left V 3 bases short and J 1 base short, with 13 bases between. Germline V gene sequence: CDR1 SEHNR, CDR2 FQNEAQ (reference sequence). CDR3 length: 16 residues.

The rearrangement links TRBV5-1 to TRBJ2-3, with 9 bases lining up with TRBD2. V was pared by 2 bases and J by 6 bases, with 22 bases of the junction left unmatched. Germline loops: CDR1 SGHRS, CDR2 YFSETQ. This CDR3 has 20 amino acids. CDR3 sequence: CASSFRLTVSRLAERDTQYF. In nucleotides, the CDR3 is TGCGCCAGCAGCTTCAGATTGACGGTGTCCCGACTAGCGGAGAGGGATACGCAGTATTTT.

The rearrangement joins TRBV7-8 to TRBJ1-2; D not certain. This CDR3 comprises 13 residues. The V end was cut by 1 base, the J end by 14 bases, with 17 bases between. The V gene's germline CDR1 is SGHVS and CDR2 FQNEAQ. CDR3 protein: CASSLDFGRWYTF. In DNA, the CDR3 is TGTGCCAGCAGCTTAGATTTTGGCAGATGGTATACCTTC.

The rearrangement uses TRBV6-5 and TRBJ2-5, with a weak D call TRBD2 (6 bases). Germline CDR1 MNHEY, CDR2 SVGAGI. The CDR3 is made up of 15 amino acids. V lost 0 bases and J 2 bases, leaving 10 bases between the germline ends. DNA for the CDR3: TGTGCCAGCAGTTACTCGAAGCTAGCGCAAGAGACCCAGTACTTC. This sequence encodes CASSYSKLAQETQYF.

The rearrangement uses TRBV15 and TRBJ1-1; D is ambiguous. Germline CDR1 and CDR2: LNHNV and YYDKDF (reference sequence). Trimming removed 8 bases from V and 7 bases from J, with 20 bases in between. The CDR3 contains 14 residues. The CDR3 region has the DNA TGTGCCACCCGCGAAAGGCCAACGAGGAGTGAAGCTTTCTTT. It encodes CATRERPTRSEAFF.

The chain has TRBV7-9 and TRBJ2-1; tentative D call: TRBD2 (6 bases). The CDR3 has 16 amino acids. The germline V gene encodes CDR1 SEHNR and CDR2 FQNEAQ (reference sequence). Trimming cost V 4 bases and J 2 bases, with 15 bases left between them. This CDR3 is CASSSLSGTPYNEQFF. The CDR3 DNA reads TGTGCCAGCAGCTCCCTGTCCGGGACTCCCTACAATGAGCAGTTCTTC.

This clone occurred once. The chain carries TRBV30 and TRBJ2-3; 7 bases map to TRBD1. The CDR3 length is 16 residues. After removal of 6 bases from V and 2 bases from J, the junction contained 14 bases not matched to a gene. Germline CDR1 and CDR2: GTSNPN and SVGIG (reference sequence). CDR3 residues: CACVVPGQKTTDTQYF. The CDR3, as DNA: TGTGCCTGCGTAGTCCCGGGACAGAAAACCACAGATACGCAGTATTTT.

This clone showed up just once. The chain recombines TRBV28 with TRBJ1-2; 9 bases match TRBD1. Germline V gene sequence: CDR1 MDHEN, CDR2 SYDVKM. The CDR3 has 14 amino acids. The junction had 8 bases not matched to a gene; V was cut back by 4 bases and J by 8 bases. The CDR3 spells CASSSSGTGYGYTF. Written as DNA, the CDR3 is TGTGCCAGCAGTTCTTCCGGGACAGGGTACGGCTACACCTTC.